This T cell receptor beta chain is drawn from a study of blood T cell repertoires in COVID-19. Study background: The United States, Italy and Spain provided the acute and convalescent COVID-19 samples. PBMCs, B-cell-depleted T cells, or T cells provided the cDNA or gDNA that made up the material.

Enrolled during active infection, Seattle patients were then followed longitudinally. Original handling: Counts of nucleated cells, estimated from reference gene primer amplification, were obtained. Method: immunoSEQ multiplex PCR; TCRdb's copy keeps in-frame clones and lacks some. Clone size and the V and J calls come from that table; the DNA yielded D and trimming. The sample lists 150,000 to 200,000 clones; around 84% were seen once. CDR1 is SGHAT and CDR2 is FQDESV in the germline V gene (reference sequence). V lost 7 bases and J lost 1, with 8 bases in between. The CDR3 is 13 residues long. The clonotype was recovered from an older woman with COVID-19, enrolled during active disease. The source material was peripheral blood. The genes are TRBV11-1 and TRBJ2-1; D not resolved. CDR3 in DNA: TGTGCCAGCACCTGGCGGTCCTACAATGAGCAGTTCTTC. Amino acids: CASTWRSYNEQFF.